What follows are 3 T cell receptor beta chains derived from one specimen sequenced in a study of blood T cell repertoires in COVID-19. The protocol was immunoSEQ multiplex PCR, while the TCRdb copy is restricted to in-frame clones and leaves out a portion. Found here are more than 150,000 clones, around 83% of them singletons; the top ten hold around 6.5%. Sequenced material: peripheral blood. Every receptor here comes from a woman aged 35 to 49 with acute or convalescent COVID-19.

This chain links TRBV24-1 with TRBJ1-1, with D possibly being TRBD1 (5 bases). Germline CDR1 and CDR2: KGHDR and SFDVKD. V dropped 2 bases and J dropped 4 bases, with 10 bases sitting between them. The CDR3 loop spans 14 amino acids. CDR3 residues: CATSDSGGPTEAFF. The CDR3 DNA follows: TGTGCCACCAGTGATTCCGGGGGTCCCACTGAAGCTTTCTTT.

This clone was detected only once. The chain employs TRBV5-1 and TRBJ2-5, with 13 bases that match TRBD2. Germline CDR1 reads SGHRS; CDR2 reads YFSETQ. This CDR3 is built from 15 residues. The V gene end was trimmed by 4 bases and the J gene end by 4 bases; junction bases not matched to a gene: 4. CDR3 DNA sequence: TGCGCCAGCAGCACGGGACTAGCGGGACGAGAGACCCAGTACTTC. Amino acids: CASSTGLAGRETQYF.

J is TRBJ2-1 and V is TRBV28; 8 bases line up with TRBD2. V was pared by 11 bases and J by 1 base, with 13 bases of the junction left unmatched. The CDR3 is made up of 16 amino acids. Germline assignment: CDR1 MDHEN and CDR2 SYDVKM. CDR3 sequence (DNA): TGTGCCCTTTCGGGCGGGGGGCCAGTATCCTACAATGAGCAGTTCTTC. Translated, it gives CALSGGGPVSYNEQFF.